This record concerns one T cell receptor (beta chain) sequence. Trimming left V 3 bases short and J 6 bases short, with 14 bases between. CDR1 and CDR2 from the germline V gene are LNHDA and SQIVND (reference sequence). This CDR3 has 14 amino acids. The method was immunoSEQ multiplex PCR; TCRdb's version includes in-frame clones alone and lacks a portion of them. Among roughly 76,000 clones listed, 80% to 90% were seen once. These data belong to a study of OX40 agonist ivuxolimab in advanced cancers. The J gene is TRBJ1-2, the V gene TRBV19; D unclear. The sequencing used CD4+ or CD8+ T cells sorted from blood, collected in a trial of the OX40 agonist ivuxolimab. The sequence was obtained from an adult with an advanced solid tumor such as melanoma, head and neck, liver or kidney cancer. CDR3 in DNA: TGTGCCAGTAGTATCCGATCTACTAGAGATGGCTACACCTTC. This codes for CASSIRSTRDGYTF.